Included here is one T cell receptor beta chain sequence, with context. The length of the CDR3 is 13 residues. Trimming removed 0 bases from V and 5 bases from J, with 2 bases in between. Germline V gene lookup returns CDR1 LGHNA and CDR2 YNFKEQ. The data stem from a study of CD8 T cells in Susac syndrome. After extraction with the RNeasy kit, about 0.45 to 1 ug of the RNA was reverse transcribed using random hexamers. One entry per CDR3 protein, called by TCRdb with MiXCR from the immunoSEQ multiplex PCR reads. The table has about 430,000 distinct CDR3 sequences, around 85% seen once; the top ten hold approximately 0.12%.

The receptor was derived from a human donor with multiple sclerosis. The V and J genes are TRBV4-2 and TRBJ1-6; D unclear. The sample was CD8+ T cells from PBMCs. CDR3 sequence: CASSQEDNSPLHF. CDR3 nucleotides: TGTGCCAGCAGCCAAGAGGATAATTCACCCCTCCACTTT.